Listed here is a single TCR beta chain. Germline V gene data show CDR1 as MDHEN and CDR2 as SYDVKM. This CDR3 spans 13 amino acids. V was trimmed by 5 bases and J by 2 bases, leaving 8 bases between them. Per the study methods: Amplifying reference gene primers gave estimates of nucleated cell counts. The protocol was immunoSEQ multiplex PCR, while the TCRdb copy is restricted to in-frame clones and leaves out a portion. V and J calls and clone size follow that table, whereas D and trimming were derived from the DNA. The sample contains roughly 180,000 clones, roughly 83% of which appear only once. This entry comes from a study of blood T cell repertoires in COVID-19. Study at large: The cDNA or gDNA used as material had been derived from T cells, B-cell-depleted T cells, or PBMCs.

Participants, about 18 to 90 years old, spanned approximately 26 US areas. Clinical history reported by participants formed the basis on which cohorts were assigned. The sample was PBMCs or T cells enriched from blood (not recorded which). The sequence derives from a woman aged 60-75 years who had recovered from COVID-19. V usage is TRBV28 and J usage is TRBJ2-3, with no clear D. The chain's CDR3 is CASSTRNTDTQYF. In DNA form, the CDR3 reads TGTGCCAGCAGTACCAGAAACACAGATACGCAGTATTTT.